A single sample gave rise to the 16 T cell receptor beta chains below, sequenced in a study of blood T cell repertoires in COVID-19. Profiling relied on immunoSEQ multiplex PCR, and the TCRdb table lists in-frame clones only, not all of them. Among about 58,000 clones listed, around 87% were seen once. The sequenced sample consisted of peripheral blood. The source of these receptors is a man in his 60s with active COVID-19.

This chain connects TRBV28 to TRBJ2-5; TRBD1 agrees at 7 bases. CDR1 and CDR2 from the germline V gene are MDHEN and SYDVKM. CDR3 length equals 15 residues. The trim removed 3 bases at V and 2 bases at J, leaving 6 bases unmatched. Written as DNA, the CDR3 is TGTGCCAGCAGTTTGACAGGGCTTGAGCAAGAGACCCAGTACTTC. This sequence encodes CASSLTGLEQETQYF.

V is TRBV28 and J is TRBJ1-1; no clear D gene. Trimming removed 3 bases from V and 8 bases from J, with 13 bases in between. Germline CDR1 reads MDHEN; CDR2 reads SYDVKM. The CDR3 extends over 13 amino acids. CDR3 sequence (DNA): TGTGCCAGCAGTTTCGGCGGCCATATCGAAGCTTTCTTT. It translates to CASSFGGHIEAFF.

The chain carries TRBV5-1 and TRBJ2-7; the match to TRBD1 covers 8 bases. The V gene end was trimmed by 2 bases and the J gene end by 2 bases; junction bases not matched to a gene: 3. The CDR3 totals 14 residues. Germline CDR1 reads SGHRS; CDR2 reads YFSETQ. In nucleotides, the CDR3 is TGCGCCAGCAGCTTCACAGGGGGTACCTACGAGCAGTACTTC. Encoded protein: CASSFTGGTYEQYF.

The V gene is TRBV16, the J gene TRBJ1-5; TRBD1 matches 7 bases. The germline gives CDR1 KGHSY, CDR2 FQNENV. The CDR3 loop spans 14 amino acids. The J segment lost 9 bases and the V segment lost 4 bases, leaving 9 bases of the junction unmatched. The CDR3 sequence is CASSRTDREGPQHF. The CDR3 nucleotides read TGTGCCAGCAGCCGAACTGACAGGGAAGGGCCCCAGCATTTT.

This chain uses TRBV6-5 with TRBJ2-1; no clear D. V gave up 4 bases and J gave up 10 bases, with 11 bases separating them. CDR3 length equals 12 residues. In germline, CDR1 is MNHEY, CDR2 SVGAGI. In nucleotides, the CDR3 is TGTGCCAGCAGTTCGACACTTGGAGAGCAGTTCTTC. Protein product: CASSSTLGEQFF.

The gene calls are TRBV19 and TRBJ2-7, with TRBD1 as a possible D gene (5 bases). The CDR3 is 14 amino acids. V gave up 2 bases and J gave up 3 bases, with 11 bases separating them. Germline V gene sequence: CDR1 LNHDA, CDR2 SQIVND (reference sequence). This chain's CDR3 is CASSISRVDYEQYF. CDR3 in DNA: TGTGCCAGTAGTATATCCAGGGTCGACTACGAGCAGTACTTC. The full variable domain, with the rest looked up from reference TRBV19 and TRBJ2-7, is DGGITQSPKYLFRKEGQNVTLSCEQNLNHDAMYWYRQDPGQGLRLIYYSQIVNDFQKGDIAEGYSVSREKKESFPLTVTSAQKNPTAFYLCASSISRVDYEQYFGPGTRLTVT.

The gene calls are TRBV7-9 and TRBJ2-1; maybe TRBD2 (5 bases). In germline, CDR1 is SEHNR, CDR2 FQNEAQ (reference sequence). V was clipped by 5 bases and J by 12 bases, with 14 bases between them. The CDR3 consists of 12 residues. CDR3 nucleotides: TGTGCCAGCAGCCCGGAGGCCCGGGGGCAGTTCTTC. Its translation: CASSPEARGQFF.

The genes are TRBV25-1 and TRBJ1-2; TRBD1 aligns across 7 bases. This CDR3 is built from 16 residues. V trimming: 3 bases; J trimming: 3 bases; junction bases outside the gene matches: 10. Germline V gene sequence: CDR1 MGHDK, CDR2 SYGVNS. This CDR3 reads CASSEGDSVGDYGYTF. The CDR3 DNA reads as TGTGCCAGCAGTGAGGGGGACAGCGTAGGGGACTATGGCTACACCTTC.

V gene TRBV28 combines with J gene TRBJ1-2, with D maybe TRBD1 (5 bases). Germline values: CDR1 MDHEN, CDR2 SYDVKM. The CDR3 has 12 amino acids. Trimming took off 6 bases at V and 7 bases at J, with 12 bases between the two ends. CDR3 nucleotide sequence: TGTGCCAGCAGGGACGGACATTCTGGCTACACCTTC. This encodes CASRDGHSGYTF.

This clone appeared a single time. V and J are TRBV7-8 and TRBJ2-7; 9 bases are shared with TRBD2. Trimming at V came to 2 bases and at J to 3 bases, leaving 8 bases not matched to a gene. The CDR3 spans 16 residues. Germline V gene data show CDR1 as SGHVS and CDR2 as FQNEAQ. CDR3 sequence reads: CASSLRPVLAGYEQYF. The CDR3, as DNA: TGTGCCAGCAGCTTAAGGCCGGTACTAGCGGGCTACGAGCAGTACTTC. Full variable domain (missing parts from reference TRBV7-8 and TRBJ2-7): GAGVSQSPRYKVAKRGQDVALRCDPISGHVSLFWYQQALGQGPEFLTYFQNEAQLDKSGLPSDRFFAERPEGSVSTLKIQRTQQEDSAVYLCASSLRPVLAGYEQYFGPGTRLTVT.

The J gene is TRBJ2-1, the V gene TRBV3-1 (or the pseudogene TRBV3-2), with 14 positions matching TRBD2. This CDR3 comprises 15 residues. The germline gives CDR1 LGHDT, CDR2 YNNKEL (reference sequence). The J segment lost 9 bases and the V segment lost 1 base, leaving 2 bases of the junction unmatched. The CDR3 sequence: CASSQGTSGGLEQFF. In DNA form, the CDR3 reads TGTGCCAGCAGCCAAGGGACTAGCGGGGGGCTTGAGCAGTTCTTC.

The V and J genes are TRBV4-3 and TRBJ2-4; TRBD2 matches at 8 bases. The CDR3 extends over 17 amino acids. J gave up 0 bases and V 3 bases, and 7 bases lay outside the gene matches. CDR1 and CDR2 from the germline V gene are LGHNA and YSLEER. The DNA of the CDR3 is TGCGCCAGCAGCCATAAAGCGGGGGAGATAGCCAAAAACATTCAGTACTTC. This gives the protein CASSHKAGEIAKNIQYF.

V gene TRBV3-1 (or the pseudogene TRBV3-2) combines with J gene TRBJ2-3, with 9 bases fitting TRBD1. Germline CDR1 is LGHDT and CDR2 is YNNKEL (reference sequence). The CDR3 extends over 16 amino acids. Germline trimming cut 1 base from V and 2 bases from J; bases unmatched to any gene: 4. CDR3 DNA: TGTGCCAGCAGCCAAGCGGGACAGGGCTCCACAGATACGCAGTATTTT. Residues: CASSQAGQGSTDTQYF.

The rearrangement links TRBV5-4 to TRBJ2-5; D may be TRBD1 (6 bases). V lost 4 bases and J 0 bases, leaving 10 bases between the germline ends. Germline CDR1 is SGHNT and CDR2 is YYREEE (reference sequence). The CDR3 is 14 residues long. The CDR3 reads CASSLGTHQETQYF. Written as DNA, the CDR3 is TGTGCCAGCAGCCTAGGGACACACCAAGAGACCCAGTACTTC.

V usage is TRBV5-1 and J usage is TRBJ2-2, with TRBD1 matching over 8 bases. The germline V gene has CDR1 SGHRS and CDR2 YFSETQ. The V segment lost 3 bases and the J segment 4 bases; nucleotides outside the gene matches: 8. The CDR3 is made up of 16 amino acids. CDR3 loop: CASSSQTGGTTGELFF. As DNA, the CDR3 is TGCGCCAGCAGCTCACAAACAGGGGGGACCACCGGGGAGCTGTTTTTT.

The V and J genes are TRBV6-2 or TRBV6-3 and TRBJ2-7, with D tentatively TRBD1 (5 bases). Germline V gene data show CDR1 as MNHEY and CDR2 as SVGEGT. There are 13 residues in the CDR3. Trimming removed 4 bases from V and 2 bases from J, with 9 bases in between. In DNA, the CDR3 is TGTGCCAGCAGTTTGGACACGACCTACGAGCAGTACTTC. Protein sequence: CASSLDTTYEQYF.